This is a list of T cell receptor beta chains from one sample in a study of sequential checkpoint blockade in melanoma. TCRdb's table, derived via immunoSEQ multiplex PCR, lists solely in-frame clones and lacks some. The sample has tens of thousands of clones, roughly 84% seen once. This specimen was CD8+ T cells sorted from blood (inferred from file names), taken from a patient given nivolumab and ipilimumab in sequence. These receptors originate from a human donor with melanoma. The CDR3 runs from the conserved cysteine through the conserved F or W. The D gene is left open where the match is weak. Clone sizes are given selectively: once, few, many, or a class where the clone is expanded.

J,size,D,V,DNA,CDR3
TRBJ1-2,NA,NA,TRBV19,TGTGCCAGTAGTCCCGAAAACTTACAGGAAAACTATGGCTACACCTTC,CASSPENLQENYGYTF
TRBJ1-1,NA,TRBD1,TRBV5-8,TGTGCCAGCAGCCACTGGACAGGGGACACTGAAGCTTTCTTT,CASSHWTGDTEAFF
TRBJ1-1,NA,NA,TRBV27,TGTGCCAGCAGTTTATCGGTTGGACGGGGGTACACTGAAGCTTTCTTT,CASSLSVGRGYTEAFF
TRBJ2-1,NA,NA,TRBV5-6,TGTGCCAGCAGCTTAACGGGAGTTTGGAATGAGCAGTTCTTC,CASSLTGVWNEQFF
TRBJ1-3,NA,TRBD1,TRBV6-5,TGTGCCAGCAGTTCGGGACAGTCTGGAAACACCATATATTTT,CASSSGQSGNTIYF
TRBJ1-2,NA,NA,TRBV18,TGTGCCAGCCCTTGGGCGGGAGGCTACACCTTC,CASPWAGGYTF
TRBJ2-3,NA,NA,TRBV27,TGTGCCAGCAGCCTAACCTCCCTCAGCGGCAGCACAGATACGCAGTATTTT,CASSLTSLSGSTDTQYF
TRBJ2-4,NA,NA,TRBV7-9,TGTGCCAGCAGGGACACAAATTTAGCCAAAAACATTCAGTACTTC,CASRDTNLAKNIQYF
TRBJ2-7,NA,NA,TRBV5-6,TGTGCCAGCAGCTGGGGCAGCTACGAGCAGTACTTC,CASSWGSYEQYF
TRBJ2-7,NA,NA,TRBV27,TGTGCCAGCAGTTTTTCAGGGTACGAGCAGTACTTC,CASSFSGYEQYF
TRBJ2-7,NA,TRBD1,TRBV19,TGTGCCAGTCAAGGGGGCCGGGGCTACGAGCAGTACTTC,CASQGGRGYEQYF
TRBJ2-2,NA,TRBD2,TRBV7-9,TGTGCCAGCAGCAGACTAGCCGAGGACGGGGAGCTGTTTTTT,CASSRLAEDGELFF
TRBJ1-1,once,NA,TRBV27,TGTGCCAGCAGTTACCGAGACAGGACCACTGAAGCTTTCTTT,CASSYRDRTTEAFF
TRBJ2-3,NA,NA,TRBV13,TGTGCCAGCAGCTTAGTATCGGGAGATACGCAGTATTTT,CASSLVSGDTQYF
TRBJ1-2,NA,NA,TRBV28,TGTGCCAGCAGTTTTACAGCTCTCAACTATGGCTACACCTTC,CASSFTALNYGYTF
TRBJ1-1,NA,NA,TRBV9,TGTGCCAGCAGCTCTCGAGTGGGGGGTTCGGACACTGAAGCTTTCTTT,CASSSRVGGSDTEAFF
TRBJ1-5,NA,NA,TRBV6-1,TGTGCCAGCCACTCCGTACCCTATAGCAATCAGCCCCAGCATTTT,CASHSVPYSNQPQHF
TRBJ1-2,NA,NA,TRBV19,TGTGCCAGTAGTACAGAAGGAGGAGGGGTCGGATTTTACGGCTACACCTTC,CASSTEGGGVGFYGYTF
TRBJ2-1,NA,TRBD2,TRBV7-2,TGTGCCAGCAGCTTAACGCCCCAACTACTAGCGAACTACAATGAGCAGTTCTTC,CASSLTPQLLANYNEQFF
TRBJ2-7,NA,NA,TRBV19,TGTGCCAGTAGCGGTGGGGGGGACACCTTCTACGAGCAGTACTTC,CASSGGGDTFYEQYF
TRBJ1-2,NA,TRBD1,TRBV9,TGTGCCAGCAGCGTCGACAGGGAAGGCGGCTATGGCTACACCTTC,CASSVDREGGYGYTF
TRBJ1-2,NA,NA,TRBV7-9,TGTGCCAGCAGCCCCCTGGAGGTTTTCCTACGCGGCTACACCTTC,CASSPLEVFLRGYTF
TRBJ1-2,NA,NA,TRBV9,TGTGCCAGCAGCGTATCGTTTCGGACAGATGGCTACACCTTC,CASSVSFRTDGYTF
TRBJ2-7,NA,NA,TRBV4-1,TGCGCCAGCAGCCAAGACGTCACAGGATACGAGCAGTACTTC,CASSQDVTGYEQYF
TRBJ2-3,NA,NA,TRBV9,TGTGCCAGCAGCGTATCGTCTAGTCTGGGTACGCAGTATTTT,CASSVSSSLGTQYF
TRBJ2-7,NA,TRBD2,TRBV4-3,TGCGCCAGCAGCCAAGGAGGGGAGGGGCGGAAGAACGAGCAGTACTTC,CASSQGGEGRKNEQYF
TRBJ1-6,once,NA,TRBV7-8,TGTGCCAGCAGCTTGTACGGGATGGGTTCACCCCTCCACTTT,CASSLYGMGSPLHF
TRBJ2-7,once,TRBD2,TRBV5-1,TGCGCCAGCAGCTCGGTAGCGGGGGGAACCTACGAGCAGTACTTC,CASSSVAGGTYEQYF
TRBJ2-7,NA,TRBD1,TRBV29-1,TGCAGCGTTGAGCTCATGACAGGGAAAGAGGGCGAGCAGTACTTC,CSVELMTGKEGEQYF
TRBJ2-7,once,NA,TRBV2,TGTGCCAGTCCTAAAGGAGTGGGACAATCCTACGAGCAGTACTTC,CASPKGVGQSYEQYF
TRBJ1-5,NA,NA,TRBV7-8,TGTGCCAGCAGCTTAGGAGGGGACTATCAGCCCCAGCATTTT,CASSLGGDYQPQHF
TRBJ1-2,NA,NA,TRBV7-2,TGTGCCAGCACCTATGGGGAGGGTTCTTATGGCTACACCTTC,CASTYGEGSYGYTF
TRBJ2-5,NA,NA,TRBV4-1,TGCGCCAGCAGCATACACAGGGCCCAAGAGACCCAGTACTTC,CASSIHRAQETQYF
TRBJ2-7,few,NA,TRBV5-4,TGTGCCAGCAGCGACCGGGACTGGACCTACGAGCAGTACTTC,CASSDRDWTYEQYF
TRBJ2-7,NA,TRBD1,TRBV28,TGTGCCAGCAGTCCACCGGGACAGGGAGGGTACGAGCAGTACTTC,CASSPPGQGGYEQYF
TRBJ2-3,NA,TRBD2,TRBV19,TGTGCCAGTAGTTCCTGGACTAGCGGGAGCGATACGCAGTATTTT,CASSSWTSGSDTQYF
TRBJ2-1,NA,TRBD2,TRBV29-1,TGCAGCGTGTGGACTAGGGGCGGAGATGAGCAGTTCTTC,CSVWTRGGDEQFF
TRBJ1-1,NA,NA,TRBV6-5,TGTGCCAGCAGGTTGGCAACTGAAGCTTTCTTT,CASRLATEAFF
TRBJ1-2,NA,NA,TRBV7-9,TGTGCCAGCAGCTTAGTCCCAGGGGCCTACTATGGCTACACCTTC,CASSLVPGAYYGYTF
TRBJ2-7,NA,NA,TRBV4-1,TGCGCCAGCAGCCAATCATACTCCCCCTACGAGCAGTACTTC,CASSQSYSPYEQYF
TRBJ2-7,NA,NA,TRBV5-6,TGTGCCAGCAGCTTCCGCCGGAGCTCCTACGAGCAGTACTTC,CASSFRRSSYEQYF
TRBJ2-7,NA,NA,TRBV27,TGTGCCAGCAGTTTCCAGGGCCACCCCTACGAGCAGTACTTC,CASSFQGHPYEQYF